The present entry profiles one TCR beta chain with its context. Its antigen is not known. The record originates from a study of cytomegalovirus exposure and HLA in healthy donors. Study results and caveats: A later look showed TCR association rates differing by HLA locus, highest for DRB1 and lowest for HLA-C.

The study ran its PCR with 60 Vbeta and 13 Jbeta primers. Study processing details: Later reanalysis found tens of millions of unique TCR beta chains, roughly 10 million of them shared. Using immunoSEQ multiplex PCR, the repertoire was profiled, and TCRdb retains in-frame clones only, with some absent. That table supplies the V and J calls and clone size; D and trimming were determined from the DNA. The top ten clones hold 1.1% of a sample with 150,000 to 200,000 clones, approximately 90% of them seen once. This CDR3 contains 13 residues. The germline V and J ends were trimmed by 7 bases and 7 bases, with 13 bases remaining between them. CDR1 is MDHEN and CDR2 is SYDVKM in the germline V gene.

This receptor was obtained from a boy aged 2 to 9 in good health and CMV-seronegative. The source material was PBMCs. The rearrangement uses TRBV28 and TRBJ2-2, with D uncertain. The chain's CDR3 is CASIPLTGGELFF. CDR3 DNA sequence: TGTGCCAGCATTCCGCTAACGGGCGGGGAGCTGTTTTTT. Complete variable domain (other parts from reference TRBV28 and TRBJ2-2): DVKVTQSSRYLVKRTGEKVFLECVQDMDHENMFWYRQDPGLGLRLIYFSYDVKMKEKGDIPEGYSVSREKKERFSLILESASTNQTSMYLCASIPLTGGELFFGEGSRLTVL.